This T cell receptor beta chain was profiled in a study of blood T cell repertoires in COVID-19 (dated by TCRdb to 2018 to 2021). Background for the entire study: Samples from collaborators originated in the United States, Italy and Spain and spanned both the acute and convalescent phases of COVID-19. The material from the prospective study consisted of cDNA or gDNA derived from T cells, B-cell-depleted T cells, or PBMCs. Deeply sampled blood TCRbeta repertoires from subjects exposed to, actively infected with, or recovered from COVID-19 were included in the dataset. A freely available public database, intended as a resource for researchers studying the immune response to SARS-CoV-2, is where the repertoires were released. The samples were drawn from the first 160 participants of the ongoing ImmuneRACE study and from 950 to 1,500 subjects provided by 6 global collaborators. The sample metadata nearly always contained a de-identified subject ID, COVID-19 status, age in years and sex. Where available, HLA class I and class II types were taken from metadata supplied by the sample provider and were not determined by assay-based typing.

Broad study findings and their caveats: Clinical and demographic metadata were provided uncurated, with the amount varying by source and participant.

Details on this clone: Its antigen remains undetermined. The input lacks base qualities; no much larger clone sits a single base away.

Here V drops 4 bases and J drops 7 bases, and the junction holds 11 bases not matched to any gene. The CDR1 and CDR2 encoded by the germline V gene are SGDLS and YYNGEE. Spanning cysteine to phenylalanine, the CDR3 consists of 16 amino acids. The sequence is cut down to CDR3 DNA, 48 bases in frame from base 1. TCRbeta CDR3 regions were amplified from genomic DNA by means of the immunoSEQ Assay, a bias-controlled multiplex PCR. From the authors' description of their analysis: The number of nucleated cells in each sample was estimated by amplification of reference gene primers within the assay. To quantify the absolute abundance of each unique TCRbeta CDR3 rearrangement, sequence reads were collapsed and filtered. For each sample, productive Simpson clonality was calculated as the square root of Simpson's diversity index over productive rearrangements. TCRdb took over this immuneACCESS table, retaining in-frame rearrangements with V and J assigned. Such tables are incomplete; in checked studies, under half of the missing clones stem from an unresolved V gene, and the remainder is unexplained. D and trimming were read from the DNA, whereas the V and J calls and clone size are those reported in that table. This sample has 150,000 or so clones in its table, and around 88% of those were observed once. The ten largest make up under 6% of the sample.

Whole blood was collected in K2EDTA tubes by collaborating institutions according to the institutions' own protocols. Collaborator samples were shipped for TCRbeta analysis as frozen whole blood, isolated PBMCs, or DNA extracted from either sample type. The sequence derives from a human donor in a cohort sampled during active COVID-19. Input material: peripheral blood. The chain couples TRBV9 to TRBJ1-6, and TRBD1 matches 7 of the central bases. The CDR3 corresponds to CASSPLGQTRNSPLHF. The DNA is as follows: TGTGCCAGCAGCCCGCTGGGACAGACCCGAAATTCACCCCTCCACTTT. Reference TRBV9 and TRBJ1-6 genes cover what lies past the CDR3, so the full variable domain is DSGVTQTPKHLITATGQRVTLRCSPRSGDLSVYWYQQSLDQGLQFLIQYYNGEERAKGNILERFSAQQFPDLHSELNLSSLELGDSALYFCASSPLGQTRNSPLHFGNGTRLTVT.